This TCR beta chain is drawn from a study of cytomegalovirus exposure and HLA in healthy donors. V trimming: 0 bases; J trimming: 6 bases; junction bases outside the gene matches: 4. This CDR3 region has 16 residues. CDR1 MGHRA and CDR2 YSYEKL come from the germline V gene. TCRdb keeps only in-frame clones here, not all; method: immunoSEQ multiplex PCR. The table has just under 75,000 clones, roughly 94% seen once; the top ten hold approximately 3%. V and J are TRBV4-1 and TRBJ1-6, with 8 bases lining up with TRBD1. Sequenced input: PBMCs. The receptor was isolated from a woman between 18 and 29 years old in good health and CMV-seropositive. The CDR3 loop is CASSQDATGGNSPLHF. The CDR3 coding sequence is TGCGCCAGCAGCCAAGACGCTACAGGGGGTAATTCACCCCTCCACTTT.